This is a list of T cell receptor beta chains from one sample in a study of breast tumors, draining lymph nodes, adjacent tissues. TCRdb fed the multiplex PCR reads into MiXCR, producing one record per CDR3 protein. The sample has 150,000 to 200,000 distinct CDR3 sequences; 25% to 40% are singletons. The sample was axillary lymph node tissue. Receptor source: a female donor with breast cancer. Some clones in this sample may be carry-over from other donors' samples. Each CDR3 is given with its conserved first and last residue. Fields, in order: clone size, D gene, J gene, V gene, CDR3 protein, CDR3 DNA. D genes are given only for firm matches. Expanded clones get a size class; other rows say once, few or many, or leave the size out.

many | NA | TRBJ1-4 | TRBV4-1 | CASSQEVTGRTNEKLFF | TGCGCCAGCAGCCAAGAGGTCACAGGGAGAACTAATGAAAAACTGTTTTTT
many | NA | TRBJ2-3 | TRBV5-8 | CASSFQLFTDTQYF | TGTGCCAGCAGCTTTCAACTTTTCACAGATACGCAGTATTTT
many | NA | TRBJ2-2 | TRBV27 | CASSPPGADTGELFF | TGTGCCAGCAGTCCCCCCGGGGCGGACACCGGGGAGCTGTTTTTT
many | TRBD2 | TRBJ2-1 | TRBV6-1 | CASSLAGQPYNEQFF | TGTGCCAGCAGTCTAGCGGGACAGCCCTACAATGAGCAGTTCTTC
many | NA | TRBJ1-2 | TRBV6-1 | CASSAQLGGGYGYTF | TGTGCCAGCAGTGCGCAACTTGGGGGCGGCTATGGCTACACCTTC
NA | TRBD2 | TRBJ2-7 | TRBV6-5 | CASSHKRLAGNEQYF | TGTGCCAGCAGTCACAAGAGACTAGCGGGAAACGAGCAGTACTTC
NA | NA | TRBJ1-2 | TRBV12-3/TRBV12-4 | CATLDGEALRRGYTF | TGTGCCACCCTCGACGGTGAAGCCCTGAGGAGGGGCTACACCTTC
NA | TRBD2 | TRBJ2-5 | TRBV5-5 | CASRRRGEVFETQYF | TGTGCCAGCAGGAGGCGGGGGGAGGTCTTTGAGACCCAGTACTTC
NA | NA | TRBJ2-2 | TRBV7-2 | CASSRGTALNTGELFF | TGTGCCAGCAGCCGGGGGACAGCCCTCAACACCGGGGAGCTGTTTTTT
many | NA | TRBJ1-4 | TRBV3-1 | CASSQDPSRAAKLFF | TGTGCCAGCAGCCAAGATCCGTCTAGGGCAGCTAAACTGTTTTTT
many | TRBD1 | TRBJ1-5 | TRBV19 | CASSIGGQFNQPQHF | TGTGCCAGTAGTATAGGGGGACAGTTCAATCAGCCCCAGCATTTT
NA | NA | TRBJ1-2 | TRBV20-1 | CSARPGALRDISGYTF | TGCAGTGCTAGGCCAGGGGCGCTCCGGGACATCAGTGGCTACACCTTC
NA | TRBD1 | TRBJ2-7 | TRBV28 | CASSFLGAGGSIDEQYF | TGTGCCAGCAGTTTTCTAGGGGCAGGGGGTTCTATCGACGAGCAGTACTTC
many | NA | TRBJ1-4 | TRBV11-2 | CASSLDFRRGKKLFF | TGTGCCAGCAGCTTAGATTTTAGAAGGGGAAAAAAACTGTTTTTT
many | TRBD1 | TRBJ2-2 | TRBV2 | CASIQTGTGGGRSGELFF | TGTGCCAGCATCCAAACCGGGACAGGGGGCGGAAGGTCCGGGGAGCTGTTTTTT
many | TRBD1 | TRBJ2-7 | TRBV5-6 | CASSGQGPPYEQYF | TGTGCCAGCAGCGGACAGGGCCCTCCCTACGAGCAGTACTTC
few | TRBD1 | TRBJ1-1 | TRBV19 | CASSLKGARGHTEAFF | TGTGCCAGTAGTCTCAAAGGAGCTAGGGGGCACACTGAAGCTTTCTTT
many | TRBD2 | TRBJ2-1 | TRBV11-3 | CASSFSGDLNEQFF | TGTGCCAGCAGCTTTAGCGGGGACCTCAATGAGCAGTTCTTC
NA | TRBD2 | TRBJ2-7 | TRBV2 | CASGGTTYEQHF | TGTGCCTCGGGGGGGACCACCTACGAGCAGCACTTC
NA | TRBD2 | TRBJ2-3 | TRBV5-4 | CASSRGTSGTRTDTQYF | TGTGCCAGCAGCCGCGGGACTAGCGGGACCCGCACAGATACGCAGTATTTT
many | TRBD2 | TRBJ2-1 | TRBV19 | CASSWGTSGSGEQFF | TGTGCCAGTAGTTGGGGGACTAGCGGAAGCGGTGAGCAGTTCTTC
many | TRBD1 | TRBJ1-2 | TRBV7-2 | CASSMTGNYGYTF | TGTGCCAGCAGCATGACAGGGAACTATGGCTACACCTTC
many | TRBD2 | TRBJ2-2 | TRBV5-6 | CASSSIGGGRTGELFF | TGTGCCAGCAGCTCGATCGGTGGCGGGAGGACCGGGGAGCTGTTTTTT
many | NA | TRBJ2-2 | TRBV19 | CASSRGGGANTGELFF | TGTGCCAGTAGTAGAGGTGGAGGGGCGAACACCGGGGAGCTGTTTTTT
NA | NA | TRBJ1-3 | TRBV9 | CAGGGGNTIYF | TGTGCCGGCGGTGGTGGAAACACCATATATTTT
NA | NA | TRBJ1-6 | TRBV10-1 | CASQREFPTSSTSPLHF | TGCGCCAGCCAACGGGAATTTCCTACGAGCAGTACTTCACCCCTCCACTTT
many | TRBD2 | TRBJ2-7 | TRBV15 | CATSIPVGSTSGRNKDYEQYF | TGTGCCACCAGCATTCCCGTGGGTTCTACTAGCGGGAGGAACAAAGACTACGAGCAGTACTTC
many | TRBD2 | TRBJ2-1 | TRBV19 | CASSIDLGLARHNEQFF | TGTGCCAGTAGTATAGACCTGGGACTAGCCCGGCACAATGAGCAGTTCTTC
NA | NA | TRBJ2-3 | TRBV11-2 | CASSLDQGMAQYF | TGTGCCAGCAGCTTAGACCAGGGGATGGCGCAGTATTTT
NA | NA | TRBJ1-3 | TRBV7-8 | CASSLILAGGTGNPIYF | TGTGCCAGCAGCTTAATACTAGCGGGAGGGACTGGAAACCCCATATATTTT
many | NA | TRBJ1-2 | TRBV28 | CASLGPGGYGYTF | TGTGCCAGTCTTGGGCCAGGTGGCTATGGCTACACCTTC
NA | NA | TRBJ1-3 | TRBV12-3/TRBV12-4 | CTSSHLGGGNTIYF | TGTACCAGCAGTCATCTCGGGGGAGGGAACACCATATATTTT
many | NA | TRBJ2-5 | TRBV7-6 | CASSLDPLRRAETQYF | TGTGCCAGCAGCTTAGACCCTCTTCGTAGGGCGGAGACCCAGTACTTC
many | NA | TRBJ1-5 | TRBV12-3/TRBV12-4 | CASSLNGASNQPQHF | TGTGCCAGCAGTTTAAACGGGGCCAGCAATCAGCCCCAGCATTTT
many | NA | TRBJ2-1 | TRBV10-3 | CAISEDGINEQFF | TGTGCCATCAGTGAGGACGGTATCAATGAGCAGTTCTTC
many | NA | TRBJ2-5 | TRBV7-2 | CASSSDSQETQYF | TGTGCCAGCAGCTCCGATTCCCAAGAGACCCAGTACTTC
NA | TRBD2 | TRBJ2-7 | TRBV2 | CASSASGTYEQYF | TGTGCCAGCAGCGCTAGCGGGACCTACGAGCAGTACTTC
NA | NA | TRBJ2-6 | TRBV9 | CASSPTDTVGANALAF | TGTGCCAGCAGCCCAACCGACACGGTCGGGGCCAACGCCCTGGCTTTC
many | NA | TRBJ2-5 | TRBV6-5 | CASSYSGEAGTQYF | TGTGCCAGCAGTTACTCGGGGGAGGCAGGGACCCAGTACTTC
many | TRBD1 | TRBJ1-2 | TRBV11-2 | CASRDTGQGHYGYTF | TGTGCCAGCAGGGACACGGGACAGGGCCACTATGGCTACACCTTC
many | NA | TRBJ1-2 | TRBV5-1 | CASSRIDSNYGYTF | TGCGCCAGCAGTCGGATTGACAGCAACTATGGCTACACCTTC
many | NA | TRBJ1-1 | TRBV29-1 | CSTGRTMNTEAFF | TGCAGCACGGGACGGACGATGAACACTGAAGCTTTCTTT
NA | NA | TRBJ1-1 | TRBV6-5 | CASSYSKNTEAFF | TGTGCCAGCAGTTACTCGAAGAACACTGAAGCTTTCTTT
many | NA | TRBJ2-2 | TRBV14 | CASRRQPNTGELFF | TGTGCCAGCAGACGACAGCCGAACACCGGGGAGCTGTTTTTT
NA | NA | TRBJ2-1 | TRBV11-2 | CASSLGDWVVNEQFF | TGTGCCAGCAGCTTAGGGGACTGGGTTGTCAATGAGCAGTTCTTC
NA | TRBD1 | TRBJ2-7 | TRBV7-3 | CASSPGTGATEQYF | TGTGCCAGCAGCCCTGGGACAGGGGCAACCGAGCAGTACTTC
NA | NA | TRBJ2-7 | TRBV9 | CASSVVGASYEQYF | TGTGCCAGCAGCGTAGTTGGGGCTTCCTACGAGCAGTACTTC
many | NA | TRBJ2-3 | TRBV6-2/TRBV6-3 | CASSKYQSLTDTQYF | TGTGCCAGCAGCAAGTATCAGTCCCTCACAGATACGCAGTATTTT
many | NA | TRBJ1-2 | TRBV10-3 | CAISEFGLNNYGYTF | TGTGCCATCAGTGAGTTTGGGCTTAATAACTATGGCTACACCTTC
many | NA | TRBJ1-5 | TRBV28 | CASSLGNQGQPQHF | TGTGCCAGCAGTTTAGGCAATCAGGGCCAGCCCCAGCATTTT
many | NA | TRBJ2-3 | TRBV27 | CASSFTTSRADTQYF | TGTGCCAGCAGTTTTACGACCAGTCGAGCAGATACGCAGTATTTT
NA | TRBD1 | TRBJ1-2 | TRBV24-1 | CATSARQGARGYTF | TGTGCCACCAGTGCCCGACAGGGGGCTCGTGGCTACACCTTC
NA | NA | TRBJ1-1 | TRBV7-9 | CASSVLRQKHTEAFF | TGTGCCAGCAGCGTACTACGACAGAAACACACTGAAGCTTTCTTT
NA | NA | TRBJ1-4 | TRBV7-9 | CASSSRVGDRTNEKLFF | TGTGCCAGCAGCTCTAGGGTAGGGGATCGAACTAATGAAAAACTGTTTTTT
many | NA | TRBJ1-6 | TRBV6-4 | CASSGALWISPLHF | TGTGCCAGCAGTGGGGCTTTATGGATTTCACCCCTCCACTTT
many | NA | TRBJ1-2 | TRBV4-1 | CASSQGSGRQEPSRGGYTF | TGCGCCAGCAGCCAAGGGTCTGGGCGTCAGGAGCCGTCTAGGGGAGGCTACACCTTC
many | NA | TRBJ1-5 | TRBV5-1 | CASPAGVGQPQHF | TGCGCCAGCCCCGCCGGGGTTGGTCAGCCCCAGCATTTT
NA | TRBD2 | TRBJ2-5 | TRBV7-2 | CASSLTSSGKETQHF | TGTGCCAGCAGCTTAACGTCTAGCGGAAAAGAGACCCAGCACTTC
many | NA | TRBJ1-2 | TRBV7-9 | CASSLVGGNYGYTF | TGTGCCAGCAGCTTAGTTGGGGGTAACTATGGCTACACCTTC